This TCR beta chain emerged from a study of CD8+ T cells in alopecia areata listed by TCRdb under 2018. With regard to the full study: The treated patients took part in an open-label pilot trial in which moderate-to-severe alopecia areata was treated with oral tofacitinib at 5 to 10 mg twice daily. Patients stayed on tofacitinib for 6 to 18 months and then had 6 months of follow-up off drug so that delayed response and recurrence could be assessed. The RNA source kit depended on sample type: the PAXgene miRNA kit for fixed scalp, the miRNeasy kit for PBMCs, and the RNeasy kit for mouse skin. Tofacitinib-treated patients had biopsies at baseline and at 4 and 24 weeks of treatment, with a later scalp biopsy in several patients. Scalp clonality was compared across normal scalp (n=4), patchy alopecia areata scalp (n=8), and alopecia totalis/universalis scalp (n=8). Scalp tissue and sorted CD4+ and CD8+ peripheral blood T cells from patchy and totalis/universalis alopecia areata patients and from healthy controls were covered by human TCRbeta sequencing. The SALT score, which quantifies the percentage of affected scalp surface area, was used to measure disease severity in treated patients. immunoSEQ multiplex PCR using 35 Vbeta forward primers and 13 Jbeta reverse primers was used to amplify TCRbeta CDR3 regions. The study used high-throughput TCRbeta sequencing to examine T cell clonal expansion in alopecia areata, in both the C3H/HeJ mouse model and human patients.

Here is what the overall study found, with its caveats: Unlike mouse skin, where gammadelta T cells dominate, normal human skin contains resident alphabeta T cells that get sequenced too, which complicates analysis of the scalp TCR repertoire. During tofacitinib treatment, many expanded lesional clones stuck around in both scalp and blood, and this persistence may partly explain why relapse happens after treatment is stopped. Compared with normal scalp, lesional scalp, particularly in alopecia totalis/universalis, had higher clonality and more expanded CD8+ clones, which suggests antigenic drive. Tofacitinib significantly lowered scalp clonality and the number of expanded CD8+ clones among the top 100 scalp clones. Shared TCR sequences between patients were less evident than in mice, which may be partly attributable to HLA diversity in the patient population. Because the treated cohort was small and included a single nonresponder, larger studies are needed to assess links between baseline CD8+ expansion and response.

Notes on this clone: No cognate antigen has been identified for it. No clone much larger than this one lies a single base away; base qualities are absent.

The library was built by means of the immunoSEQ multiplex PCR assay. To provide template for TCR sequencing, every sample had RNA extracted and reverse transcribed into cDNA. First-strand cDNA was synthesized with SuperScript III using a 2:1 mix of oligo-dT and random hexamers. A synthetic immune receptor repertoire was used to assess amplification bias, and residual bias was removed computationally. The original methods were these. Raw reads were preprocessed to remove errors, and CDR3 was defined according to IMGT conventions as the region from the conserved cysteine to phenylalanine. Clonality was computed as 1 minus the Shannon entropy, with the entropy normalized by log2 of the number of productive unique TCRs. CD4 or CD8 identity of scalp clones was inferred by cross-referencing scalp TCRbeta sequences with sorted blood CD4 and CD8 repertoires. TCRdb provides this immuneACCESS table in a form limited to in-frame rearrangements. Some clones are lacking; in checked studies, under half of them reflect an unresolved V gene, and why the rest are absent is not known. The V and J calls and the clone size are those of that table, but D and trimming were determined from the DNA. Within this sample are more than 150,000 clones, with 40% to 55% of them counted one time only. The biggest ten clones account for about 9.5% of the sample.

Taken with the paper, the label for treatment or condition translates to: oral pan-JAK inhibitor, 5-10 mg twice daily. Lesional scalp punch biopsies and peripheral blood were obtained from alopecia areata patients. After PBMCs were isolated by density centrifugation and stained for CD3, CD4 and CD8, a FACSAria was used to sort CD4+ and CD8+ T cells. Sequences were derived from CD8+ T cells sorted from blood, sampled around week 53, from a patient treated with tofacitinib. This clonotype was sampled from a human donor with alopecia areata.

The CDR3 amino acid sequence is: CASSPPDRSYEQYF. The nucleotide sequence reads as follows: TGTGCCAGCAGCCCCCCGGACCGGTCCTACGAGCAGTACTTC. This chain joins TRBV13 to TRBJ2-7; the D gene lacks a confident call. Per the germline V gene (reference sequence), PRHDT is the CDR1 and FYEKMQ is the CDR2. Between the V and J ends, shortened by 5 bases and 1 base respectively, the junction contains 12 bases. The CDR3 numbers 14 residues from cysteine through phenylalanine. The retained sequence is limited to the CDR3, 42 bases, with the frame set at the first base.